This TCR beta chain was captured in a study of blood T cell repertoires in COVID-19. At the level of the study: PBMCs, B-cell-depleted T cells, or T cells provided the cDNA or gDNA that made up the material.

As handled by the study authors: Researchers report that nucleated cell counts were estimated from reference gene primer amplification. Profiled with immunoSEQ multiplex PCR; TCRdb holds only in-frame clones, not every one. V and J calls and clone size are copied from that table; D and trimming were computed from the DNA. The sample lists 90,000 to 110,000 clones, around 82% seen once, with about 4.1% in the top ten. V shed 6 bases, J shed 4 bases, and the junction held 7 bases outside the gene matches. There are 15 residues in the CDR3. Germline V CDR1 and CDR2: ENHRY, SYGVKD. Sequenced input: peripheral blood. This rearrangement joins TRBV10-3 to TRBJ2-3, with TRBD2 matching over 10 bases. The TCR was taken from a human donor in a cohort sampled during active or convalescent COVID-19. CDR3 nucleotide sequence: TGTGCCATCAGCGATTCAGGACTAGCGGCAGATACGCAGTATTTT. Protein: CAISDSGLAADTQYF.